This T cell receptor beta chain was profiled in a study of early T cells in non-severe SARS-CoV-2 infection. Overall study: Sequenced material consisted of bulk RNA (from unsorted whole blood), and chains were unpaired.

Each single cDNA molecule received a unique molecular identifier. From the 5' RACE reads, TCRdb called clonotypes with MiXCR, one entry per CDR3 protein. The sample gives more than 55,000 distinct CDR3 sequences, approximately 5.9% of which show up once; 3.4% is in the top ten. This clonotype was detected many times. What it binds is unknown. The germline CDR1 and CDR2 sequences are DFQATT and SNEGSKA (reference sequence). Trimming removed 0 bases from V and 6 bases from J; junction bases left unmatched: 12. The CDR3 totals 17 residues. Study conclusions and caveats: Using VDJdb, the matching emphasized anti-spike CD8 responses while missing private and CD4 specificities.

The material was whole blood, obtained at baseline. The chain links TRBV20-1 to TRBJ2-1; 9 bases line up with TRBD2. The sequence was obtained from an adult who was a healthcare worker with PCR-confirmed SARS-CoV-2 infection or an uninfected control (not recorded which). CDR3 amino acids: CSARDSGRGILFNEQFF. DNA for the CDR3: TGCAGTGCTAGAGATAGCGGGAGAGGAATCCTATTCAATGAGCAGTTCTTC.